This T cell receptor beta chain appears in the sequencing data of a study of T cell responses to AZD1222 COVID-19 vaccine. Study information: Samples with a second dose at about 4 or about 12 weeks were pooled together. Broader study findings: Clonal diversity may have been underestimated, and the donors were mostly white British, with more females than males. Vaccine-related CD4 TCRs covered spike, predominating at 160-218 and 743-854. Samples come after the peak T cell response, not at day 14.

Using immunoSEQ multiplex PCR, the repertoire was profiled, and TCRdb retains in-frame clones only, with some absent. The data contain 70,000 to 90,000 clones, 86% of them singletons. Details on this clone: Its antigen is unknown.

This material consisted of peripheral blood, taken on day 0 of AZD1222 vaccination. The TCR originated in an adult in good health.

The CDR3 is CASSSQAGGPKDEQFF. The CDR3 DNA reads as TGCGCCAGCAGCTCCCAAGCGGGAGGGCCGAAGGATGAGCAGTTCTTC. This chain connects TRBV5-1 to TRBJ2-1; 10 bases agree with TRBD2. The CDR3 is 16 amino acids. CDR1 and CDR2 (germline): SGHRS, YFSETQ. Trimming cost V 3 bases and J 8 bases; bases outside gene matches: 11.